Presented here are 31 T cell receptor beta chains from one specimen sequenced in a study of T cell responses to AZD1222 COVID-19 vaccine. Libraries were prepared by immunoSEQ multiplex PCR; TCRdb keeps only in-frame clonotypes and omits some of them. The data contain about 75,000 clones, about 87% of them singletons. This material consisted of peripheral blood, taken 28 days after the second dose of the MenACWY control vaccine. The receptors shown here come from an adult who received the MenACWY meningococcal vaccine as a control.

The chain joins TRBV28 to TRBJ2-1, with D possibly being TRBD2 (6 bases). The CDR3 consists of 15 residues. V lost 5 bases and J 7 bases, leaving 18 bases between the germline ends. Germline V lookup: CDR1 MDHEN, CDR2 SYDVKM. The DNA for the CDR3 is TGTGCCAGCAGTCCCCGGGGGACCCCCTCGAATGAGCAGTTCTTC. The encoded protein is CASSPRGTPSNEQFF.

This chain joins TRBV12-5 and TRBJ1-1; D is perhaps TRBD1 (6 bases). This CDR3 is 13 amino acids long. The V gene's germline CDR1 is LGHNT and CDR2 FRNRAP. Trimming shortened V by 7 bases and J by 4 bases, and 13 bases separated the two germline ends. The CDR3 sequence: CASALQGSTEAFF. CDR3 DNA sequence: TGTGCTAGTGCCCTACAGGGTAGCACTGAAGCTTTCTTT.

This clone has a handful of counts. The CDR3 sequence is CSVQGYAGVGNTIYF. The CDR3 coding sequence is TGCAGCGTTCAGGGTTACGCAGGGGTCGGAAACACCATATATTTT. The gene calls are TRBV29-1 and TRBJ1-3; TRBD1 might be the D (6 bases). The germline gives CDR1 SQVTM, CDR2 ANQGSEA. V was shortened by 5 bases and J by 4 bases, with 18 bases between the two germline ends. The CDR3 extends over 15 amino acids.

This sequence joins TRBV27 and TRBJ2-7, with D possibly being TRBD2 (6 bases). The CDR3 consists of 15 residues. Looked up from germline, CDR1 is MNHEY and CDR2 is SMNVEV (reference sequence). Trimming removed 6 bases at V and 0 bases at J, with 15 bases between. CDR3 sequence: CASSWRDGSSYEQYF. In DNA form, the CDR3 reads TGTGCCAGCAGCTGGCGGGACGGGAGCTCCTACGAGCAGTACTTC.

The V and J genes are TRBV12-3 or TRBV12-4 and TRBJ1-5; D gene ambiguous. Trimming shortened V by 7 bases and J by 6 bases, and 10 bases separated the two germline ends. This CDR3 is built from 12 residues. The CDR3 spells CASTFGSQPQHF. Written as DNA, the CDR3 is TGTGCCAGCACCTTCGGTAGTCAGCCCCAGCATTTT.

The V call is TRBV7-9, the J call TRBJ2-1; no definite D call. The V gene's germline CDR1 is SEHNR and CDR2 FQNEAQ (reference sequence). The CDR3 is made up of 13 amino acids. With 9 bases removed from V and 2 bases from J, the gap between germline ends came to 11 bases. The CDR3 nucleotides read TGTGCCAGGGGCTTTGGAACCTACAATGAGCAGTTCTTC. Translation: CARGFGTYNEQFF.

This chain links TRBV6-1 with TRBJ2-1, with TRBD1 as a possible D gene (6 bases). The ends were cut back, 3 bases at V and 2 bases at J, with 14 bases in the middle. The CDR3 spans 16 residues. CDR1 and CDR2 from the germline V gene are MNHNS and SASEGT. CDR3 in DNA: TGTGCCAGCAGTGAGACCACAGGGCAGGCCTACAATGAGCAGTTCTTC. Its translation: CASSETTGQAYNEQFF.

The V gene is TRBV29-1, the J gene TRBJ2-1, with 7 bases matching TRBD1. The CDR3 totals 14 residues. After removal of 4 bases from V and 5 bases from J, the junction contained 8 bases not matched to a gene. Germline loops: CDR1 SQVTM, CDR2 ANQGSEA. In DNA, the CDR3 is TGCAGCGTTGGAGGCCAGGGGGACCACAATGAGCAGTTCTTC. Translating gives CSVGGQGDHNEQFF.

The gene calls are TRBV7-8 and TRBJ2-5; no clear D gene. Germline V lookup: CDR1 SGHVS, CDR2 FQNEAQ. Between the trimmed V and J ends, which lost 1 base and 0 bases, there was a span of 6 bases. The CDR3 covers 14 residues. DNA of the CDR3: TGTGCCAGCAGCTTAGGGGCGGACCAAGAGACCCAGTACTTC. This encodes CASSLGADQETQYF.

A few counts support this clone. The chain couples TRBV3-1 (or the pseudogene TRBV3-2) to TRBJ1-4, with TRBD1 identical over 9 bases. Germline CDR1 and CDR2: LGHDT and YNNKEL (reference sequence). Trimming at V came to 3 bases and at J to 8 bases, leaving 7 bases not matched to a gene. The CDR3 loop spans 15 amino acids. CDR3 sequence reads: CASSHVQGAGEKLFF. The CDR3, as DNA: TGTGCCAGCAGCCACGTACAGGGGGCAGGAGAAAAACTGTTTTTT.

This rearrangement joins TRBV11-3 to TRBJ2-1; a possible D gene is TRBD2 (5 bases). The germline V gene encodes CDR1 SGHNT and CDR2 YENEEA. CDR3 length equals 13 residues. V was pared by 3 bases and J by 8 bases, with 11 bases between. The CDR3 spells CASSFLASHEQFF. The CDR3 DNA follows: TGTGCCAGCAGCTTTCTAGCCTCCCATGAGCAGTTCTTC. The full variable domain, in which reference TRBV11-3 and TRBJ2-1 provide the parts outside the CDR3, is EAGVVQSPRYKIIEKKQPVAFWCNPISGHNTLYWYLQNLGQGPELLIRYENEEAVDDSQLPKDRFSAERLKGVDSTLKIQPAELGDSAVYLCASSFLASHEQFFGPGTRLTVL.

The CDR3 protein is CASSRPGTGGNEKLFF. CDR3 sequence (DNA): TGTGCCAGCAGCCGACCCGGGACAGGGGGTAATGAAAAACTGTTTTTT. The chain uses TRBV3-1 (or the pseudogene TRBV3-2) and TRBJ1-4, with 11 bases lining up with TRBD1. This CDR3 is built from 16 residues. Unmatched junction bases numbered 5, after V lost 4 bases and J lost 4 bases. Germline assignment: CDR1 LGHDT and CDR2 YNNKEL (reference sequence).

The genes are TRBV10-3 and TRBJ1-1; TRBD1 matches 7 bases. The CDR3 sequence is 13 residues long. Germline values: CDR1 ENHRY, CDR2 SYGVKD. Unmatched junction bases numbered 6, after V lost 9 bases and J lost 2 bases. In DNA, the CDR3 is TGTGCCATTGGGGGACAGTCCAACACTGAAGCTTTCTTT. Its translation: CAIGGQSNTEAFF.

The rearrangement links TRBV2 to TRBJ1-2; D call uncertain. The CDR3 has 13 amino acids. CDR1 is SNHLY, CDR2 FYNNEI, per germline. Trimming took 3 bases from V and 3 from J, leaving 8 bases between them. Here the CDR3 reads CASSDGQYYGYTF. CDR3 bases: TGTGCCAGCAGTGACGGGCAGTACTATGGCTACACCTTC.

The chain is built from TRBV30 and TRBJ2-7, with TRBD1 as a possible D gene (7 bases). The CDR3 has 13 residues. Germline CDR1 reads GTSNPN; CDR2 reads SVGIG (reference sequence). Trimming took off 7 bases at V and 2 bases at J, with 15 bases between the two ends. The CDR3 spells CASTTGRPYEQYF. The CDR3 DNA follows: TGTGCCTCCACGACAGGGAGGCCCTACGAGCAGTACTTC.

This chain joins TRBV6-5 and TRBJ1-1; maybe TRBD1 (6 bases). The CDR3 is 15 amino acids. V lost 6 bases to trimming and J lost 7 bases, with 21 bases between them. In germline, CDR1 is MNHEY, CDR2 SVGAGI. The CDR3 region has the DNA TGTGCCAGCAGGACTGAGCAGGCCGGGGGCCGTGAAGCTTTCTTT. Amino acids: CASRTEQAGGREAFF.

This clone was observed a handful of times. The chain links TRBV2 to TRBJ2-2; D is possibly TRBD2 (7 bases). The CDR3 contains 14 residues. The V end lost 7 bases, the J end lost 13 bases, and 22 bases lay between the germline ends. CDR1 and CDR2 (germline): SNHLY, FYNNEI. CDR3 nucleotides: TGTGCCAGCAATGGGGGGGCCCGGGGCCGGAGGCTGTTTTTT. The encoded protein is CASNGGARGRRLFF.

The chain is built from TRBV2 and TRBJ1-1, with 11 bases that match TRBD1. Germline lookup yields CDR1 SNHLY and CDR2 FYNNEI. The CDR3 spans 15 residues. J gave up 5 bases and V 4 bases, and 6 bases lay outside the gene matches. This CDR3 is CASSAGTGGRTEAFF. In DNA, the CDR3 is TGTGCCAGCAGTGCTGGGACAGGGGGACGGACTGAAGCTTTCTTT.

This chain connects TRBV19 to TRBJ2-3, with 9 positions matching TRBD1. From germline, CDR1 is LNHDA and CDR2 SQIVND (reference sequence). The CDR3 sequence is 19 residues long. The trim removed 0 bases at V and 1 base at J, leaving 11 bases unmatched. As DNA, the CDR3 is TGTGCCAGTAGTATAGATGGGACAGGGAATCCCTCCCGCACAGATACGCAGTATTTT. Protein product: CASSIDGTGNPSRTDTQYF. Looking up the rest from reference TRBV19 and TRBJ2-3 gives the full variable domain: DGGITQSPKYLFRKEGQNVTLSCEQNLNHDAMYWYRQDPGQGLRLIYYSQIVNDFQKGDIAEGYSVSREKKESFPLTVTSAQKNPTAFYLCASSIDGTGNPSRTDTQYFGPGTRLTVL.

The CDR3 bases are TGTGCCAGCAGCCCAATCCGACAGCTCACTGAAGCTTTCTTT. This encodes CASSPIRQLTEAFF. The chain combines TRBV7-2 with TRBJ1-1; D may be TRBD1 (5 bases). With 5 bases removed from V and 4 bases from J, the gap between germline ends came to 14 bases. CDR1 and CDR2 (germline): SGHTA, FQGNSA. The CDR3 totals 14 residues.

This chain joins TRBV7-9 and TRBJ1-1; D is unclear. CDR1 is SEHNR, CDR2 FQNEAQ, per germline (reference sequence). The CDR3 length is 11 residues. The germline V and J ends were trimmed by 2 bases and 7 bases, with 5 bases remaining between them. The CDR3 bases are TGTGCCAGCAGCTTATGGCGTGAAGCTTTCTTT. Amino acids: CASSLWREAFF. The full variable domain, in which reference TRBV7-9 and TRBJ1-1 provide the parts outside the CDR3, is DTGVSQNPRHKITKRGQNVTFRCDPISEHNRLYWYRQTLGQGPEFLTYFQNEAQLEKSRLLSDRFSAERPKGSFSTLEIQRTEQGDSAMYLCASSLWREAFFGQGTRLTVV.

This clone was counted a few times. The CDR3 DNA sequence: TGTGCCAGTAGCGGGCTGATAGGGGGGGAGTACAATGAGCAGTTCTTC. Protein product: CASSGLIGGEYNEQFF. The chain recombines TRBV19 with TRBJ2-1; a possible D gene is TRBD2 (7 bases). Trimming took 6 bases from V and 4 from J, leaving 19 bases between them. The CDR3 runs to 16 residues. CDR1 and CDR2 (germline): LNHDA, SQIVND (reference sequence).

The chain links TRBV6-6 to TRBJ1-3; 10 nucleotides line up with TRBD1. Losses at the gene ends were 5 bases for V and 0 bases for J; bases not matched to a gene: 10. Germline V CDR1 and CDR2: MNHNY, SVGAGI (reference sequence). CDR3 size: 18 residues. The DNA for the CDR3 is TGTGCCAGCAGTCCGGGACAGGGGACATCTGCCTCTGGAAACACCATATATTTT. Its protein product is CASSPGQGTSASGNTIYF.

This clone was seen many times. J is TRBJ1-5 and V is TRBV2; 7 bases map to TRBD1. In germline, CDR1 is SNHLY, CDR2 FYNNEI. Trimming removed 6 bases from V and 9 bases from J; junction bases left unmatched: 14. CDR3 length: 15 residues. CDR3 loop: CASSGETGIILPQHF. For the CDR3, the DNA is TGTGCCAGCAGCGGGGAGACAGGGATAATCTTGCCCCAGCATTTT. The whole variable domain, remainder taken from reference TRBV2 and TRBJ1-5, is EPEVTQTPSHQVTQMGQEVILRCVPISNHLYFYWYRQILGQKVEFLVSFYNNEISEKSEIFDDQFSVERPDGSNFTLKIRSTKLEDSAMYFCASSGETGIILPQHFGDGTRLSIL.

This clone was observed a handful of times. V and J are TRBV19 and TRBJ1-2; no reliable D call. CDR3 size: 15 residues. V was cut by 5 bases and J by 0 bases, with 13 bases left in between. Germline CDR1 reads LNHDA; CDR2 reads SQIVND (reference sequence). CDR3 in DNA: TGTGCCAGTAGTTTGGGTCGGGGAGCTAACTATGGCTACACCTTC. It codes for CASSLGRGANYGYTF.

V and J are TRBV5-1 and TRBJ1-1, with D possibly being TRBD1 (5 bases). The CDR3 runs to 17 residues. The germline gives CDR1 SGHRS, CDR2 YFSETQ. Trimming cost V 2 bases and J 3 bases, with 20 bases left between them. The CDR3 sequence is CASSLEGFGLGDTEAFF. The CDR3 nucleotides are TGCGCCAGCAGCTTAGAGGGCTTTGGGCTAGGGGACACTGAAGCTTTCTTT. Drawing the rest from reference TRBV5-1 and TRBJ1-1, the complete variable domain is KAGVTQTPRYLIKTRGQQVTLSCSPISGHRSVSWYQQTPGQGLQFLFEYFSETQRNKGNFPGRFSGRQFSNSRSEMNVSTLELGDSALYLCASSLEGFGLGDTEAFFGQGTRLTVV.

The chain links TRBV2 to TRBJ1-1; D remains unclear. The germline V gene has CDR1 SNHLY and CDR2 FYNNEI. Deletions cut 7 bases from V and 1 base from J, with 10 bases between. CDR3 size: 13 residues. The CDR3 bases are TGTGCCAGCACGAGGGAGGGGAACACTGAAGCTTTCTTT. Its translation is CASTREGNTEAFF.

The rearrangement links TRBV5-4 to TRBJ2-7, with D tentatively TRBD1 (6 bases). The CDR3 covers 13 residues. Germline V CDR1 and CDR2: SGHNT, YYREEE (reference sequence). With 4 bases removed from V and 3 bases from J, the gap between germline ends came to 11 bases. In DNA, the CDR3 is TGTGCCAGCAGCCCCGGCAGGGGCTACGAGCAGTACTTC. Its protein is CASSPGRGYEQYF.

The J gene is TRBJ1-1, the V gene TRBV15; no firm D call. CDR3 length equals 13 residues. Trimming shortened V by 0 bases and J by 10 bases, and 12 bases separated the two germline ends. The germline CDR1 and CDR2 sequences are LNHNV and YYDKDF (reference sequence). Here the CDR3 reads CATSRDKDQRAFF. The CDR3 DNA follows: TGTGCCACCAGCAGAGATAAAGATCAGAGAGCTTTCTTT.

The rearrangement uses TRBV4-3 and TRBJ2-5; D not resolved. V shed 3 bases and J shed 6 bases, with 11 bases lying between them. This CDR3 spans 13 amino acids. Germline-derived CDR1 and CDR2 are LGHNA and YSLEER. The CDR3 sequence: CASSQQGDKTQYF. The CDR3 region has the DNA TGCGCCAGCAGCCAGCAAGGTGATAAGACCCAGTACTTC.

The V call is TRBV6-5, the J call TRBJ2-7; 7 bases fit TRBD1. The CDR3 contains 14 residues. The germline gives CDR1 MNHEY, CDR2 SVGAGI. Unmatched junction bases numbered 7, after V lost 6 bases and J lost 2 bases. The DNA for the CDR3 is TGTGCCAGCAGGAGGATACAGGGGACCTACGAGCAGTACTTC. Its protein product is CASRRIQGTYEQYF.